These 15 T cell receptor beta chains were sequenced from one sample in a study of shared clonotypes between healthy human individuals. TCRdb's copy holds only in-frame clones and misses some; the assay was immunoSEQ multiplex PCR. The sample has 1.5 million to 2.5 million clones, about 94% seen once. Terminally differentiated effector memory CD45RA+ cells were excluded from the naive CD8 cells, which were CD45RO-negative and positively selected for CCR7. Sequencing was carried out using naive CD8+ T cells sorted from blood. These receptor sequences come from a man aged 18 to 29 in good health.

A note on this clone: This sample also contains other DNA sequences that code for the same CDR3. The chain employs TRBV6-5 and TRBJ1-2; D uncertain. The germline gives CDR1 MNHEY, CDR2 SVGAGI. Trimming left V 3 bases short and J 3 bases short, with 8 bases between. The CDR3 sequence is 13 residues long. The DNA of the CDR3 is TGTGCCAGCAGTTATGGCTCTTACTATGGCTACACCTTC. The encoded protein is CASSYGSYYGYTF.

The chain is built from TRBV6-1 and TRBJ2-1, with 10 nucleotides matching TRBD2. The V gene end was trimmed by 1 base and the J gene end by 3 bases; junction bases not matched to a gene: 9. Germline CDR1 and CDR2: MNHNS and SASEGT. CDR3 size: 18 residues. This chain's CDR3 is CASSEDGSLAGVYNEQFF. The CDR3 DNA sequence: TGTGCCAGCAGTGAAGACGGGTCCCTAGCGGGGGTCTACAATGAGCAGTTCTTC.

The chain is built from TRBV28 and TRBJ1-1; the match to TRBD1 covers 7 bases. The ends lost 4 bases at V and 8 bases at J; junction bases unmatched: 7. CDR3 length equals 13 residues. CDR1 is MDHEN, CDR2 SYDVKM, per germline. The DNA for the CDR3 is TGTGCCAGCAGTTATTCTGGGACAGTAGAAGCTTTCTTT. Amino acid sequence: CASSYSGTVEAFF.

The chain uses TRBV9 and TRBJ2-2, with D uncertain. The length of the CDR3 is 15 residues. Germline assignment: CDR1 SGDLS and CDR2 YYNGEE. V lost 0 bases, J lost 4 bases, and 10 bases lay in between. The DNA for the CDR3 is TGTGCCAGCAGCGTAGGAGTACATGGCACCGGGGAGCTGTTTTTT. It translates to CASSVGVHGTGELFF.

V and J are TRBV27 and TRBJ1-4; D remains unclear. Germline values: CDR1 MNHEY, CDR2 SMNVEV (reference sequence). The CDR3 sequence is 14 residues long. V was shortened by 5 bases and J by 0 bases, with 7 bases between the two germline ends. The CDR3 DNA reads TGTGCCAGCAGTAGTATGCCAACTAATGAAAAACTGTTTTTT. This translates into CASSSMPTNEKLFF.

The chain is built from TRBV13 and TRBJ2-7, with 7 bases matching TRBD2. From germline, CDR1 is PRHDT and CDR2 FYEKMQ (reference sequence). The CDR3 contains 16 residues. The V gene end was trimmed by 4 bases and the J gene end by 5 bases; junction bases not matched to a gene: 14. Written as DNA, the CDR3 is TGTGCCAGCAGCTCCTTAGCGGGCGCGGGCCCCAACGAGCAGTACTTC. Its protein is CASSSLAGAGPNEQYF. Using reference TRBV13 and TRBJ2-7 for the parts outside the CDR3, the full variable domain is AAGVIQSPRHLIKEKRETATLKCYPIPRHDTVYWYQQGPGQDPQFLISFYEKMQSDKGSIPDRFSAQQFSDYHSELNMSSLELGDSALYFCASSSLAGAGPNEQYFGPGTRLTVT.

V is TRBV10-1 and J is TRBJ2-7; TRBD2 might be the D (5 bases). The ends were cut back, 3 bases at V and 1 base at J, with 7 bases in the middle. The length of the CDR3 is 13 residues. Germline V gives CDR1 WNHNN, CDR2 SYGVQD (reference sequence). The CDR3 reads CASSDGESYEQYF. The CDR3 coding sequence is TGCGCCAGCAGTGACGGGGAATCCTACGAGCAGTACTTC.

The V and J genes are TRBV4-3 and TRBJ2-6; 7 bases match TRBD2. There are 19 residues in the CDR3. CDR1 is LGHNA and CDR2 is YSLEER in the germline V gene. Unmatched junction bases numbered 12, after V lost 0 bases and J lost 4 bases. The CDR3 protein is CASSQDAGATLSGANVLTF. The DNA for the CDR3 is TGCGCCAGCAGCCAAGACGCGGGAGCGACGTTATCCGGGGCCAACGTCCTGACTTTC.

This sequence joins TRBV7-9 and TRBJ1-2; 7 bases agree with TRBD1. CDR3 length equals 14 residues. Germline CDR1 is SEHNR and CDR2 is FQNEAQ (reference sequence). V lost 4 bases, J lost 8 bases, and 10 bases stayed unmatched. CDR3 protein: CASSSIRDRRGYTF. The CDR3 coding sequence is TGTGCCAGCAGCTCGATCCGGGACAGACGAGGCTACACCTTC.

The chain uses TRBV13 and TRBJ2-2; 7 nucleotides agree with TRBD1. The CDR3 length is 15 residues. J was trimmed by 1 base and V by 5 bases; bases with no gene match: 4. Looked up from germline, CDR1 is PRHDT and CDR2 is FYEKMQ (reference sequence). The CDR3 DNA reads as TGTGCCAGCAGCCCGAGACAGGGGAACACCGGGGAGCTGTTTTTT. It is translated as CASSPRQGNTGELFF.

This sequence joins TRBV5-4 and TRBJ2-1; D uncertain. This CDR3 is 14 amino acids long. CDR1 and CDR2 (germline): SGHNT, YYREEE (reference sequence). With 4 bases removed from V and 10 bases from J, the gap between germline ends came to 18 bases. The CDR3 sequence: CASSPDSFGWEQFF. The CDR3 coding sequence is TGTGCCAGCAGCCCTGACTCGTTCGGGTGGGAGCAGTTCTTC.

The rearrangement uses TRBV28 and TRBJ1-4, with D uncertain. Germline lookup yields CDR1 MDHEN and CDR2 SYDVKM. CDR3 length: 15 amino acids. V was clipped by 3 bases and J by 3 bases, with 11 bases between them. The CDR3 protein is CASSLRLAANEKLFF. The CDR3 region has the DNA TGTGCCAGCAGTTTGCGGTTAGCGGCTAATGAAAAACTGTTTTTT.

The V call is TRBV4-1, the J call TRBJ2-3; TRBD2 matches at 8 bases. V lost 4 bases to trimming and J lost 4 bases; unmatched junction nucleotides: 10. Germline V gene data show CDR1 as MGHRA and CDR2 as YSYEKL. This CDR3 has 16 amino acids. CDR3 nucleotides: TGCGCCAGCAGCCCGACGGGGGGGGGCTACGCAGATACGCAGTATTTT. Residues: CASSPTGGGYADTQYF.

This clone was picked up one time. This sequence joins TRBV5-6 and TRBJ1-2; possible D gene TRBD1, 5 bases. The V gene lost 1 base and the J gene lost 6 bases, with 10 bases spanning the gap. This CDR3 region has 13 residues. Germline-derived CDR1 and CDR2 are SGHDT and YYEEEE. CDR3: CASSLQGKNGYTF. CDR3 DNA sequence: TGTGCCAGCAGCTTGCAGGGAAAAAATGGCTACACCTTC.

CDR3 DNA: TGCGCCAGCAGCCGGGAAAAAGGCGGCAGGATCGACAATGAGCAGTTCTTC. Translation: CASSREKGGRIDNEQFF. J is TRBJ2-1 and V is TRBV4-1; no clear D. The V and J ends lost 4 bases and 5 bases respectively, with 21 bases between them. The CDR3 is made up of 17 amino acids. The germline gives CDR1 MGHRA, CDR2 YSYEKL.